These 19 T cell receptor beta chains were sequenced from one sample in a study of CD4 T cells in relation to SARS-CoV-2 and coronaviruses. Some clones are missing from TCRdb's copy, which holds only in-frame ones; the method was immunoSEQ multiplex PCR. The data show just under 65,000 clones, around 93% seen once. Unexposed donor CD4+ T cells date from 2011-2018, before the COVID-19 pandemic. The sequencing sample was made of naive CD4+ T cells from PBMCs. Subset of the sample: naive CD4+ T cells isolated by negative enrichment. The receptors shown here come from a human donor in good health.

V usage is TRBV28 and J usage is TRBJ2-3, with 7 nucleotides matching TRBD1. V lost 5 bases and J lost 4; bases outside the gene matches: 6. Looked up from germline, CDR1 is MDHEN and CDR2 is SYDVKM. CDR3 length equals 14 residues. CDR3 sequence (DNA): TGTGCCAGCAGTCAAGTGACAGGGCCAGATACGCAGTATTTT. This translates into CASSQVTGPDTQYF. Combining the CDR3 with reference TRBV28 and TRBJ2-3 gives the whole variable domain DVKVTQSSRYLVKRTGEKVFLECVQDMDHENMFWYRQDPGLGLRLIYFSYDVKMKEKGDIPEGYSVSREKKERFSLILESASTNQTSMYLCASSQVTGPDTQYFGPGTRLTVL.

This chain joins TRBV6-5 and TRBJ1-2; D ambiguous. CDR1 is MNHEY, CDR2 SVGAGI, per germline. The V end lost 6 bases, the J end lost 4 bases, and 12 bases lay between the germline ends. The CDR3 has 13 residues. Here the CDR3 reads CASRSGVSYGYTF. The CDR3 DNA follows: TGTGCCAGCAGATCAGGAGTAAGCTATGGCTACACCTTC.

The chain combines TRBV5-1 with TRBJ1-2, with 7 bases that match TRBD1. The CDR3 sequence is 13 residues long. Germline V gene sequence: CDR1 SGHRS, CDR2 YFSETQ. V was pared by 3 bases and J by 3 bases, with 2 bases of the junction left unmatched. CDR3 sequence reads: CASSWTGDYGYTF. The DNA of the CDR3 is TGCGCCAGCAGCTGGACAGGCGACTATGGCTACACCTTC.

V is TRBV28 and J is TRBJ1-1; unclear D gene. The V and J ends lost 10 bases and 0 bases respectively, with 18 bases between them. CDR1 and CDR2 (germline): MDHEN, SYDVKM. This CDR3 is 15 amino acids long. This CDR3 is CAISAVRSLNTEAFF. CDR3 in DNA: TGTGCCATATCGGCAGTTCGGTCGTTGAACACTGAAGCTTTCTTT.

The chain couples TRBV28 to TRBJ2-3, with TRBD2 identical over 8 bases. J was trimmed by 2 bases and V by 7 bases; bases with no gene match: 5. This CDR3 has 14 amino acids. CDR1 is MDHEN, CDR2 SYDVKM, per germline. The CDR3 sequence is CASNIAGNTDTQYF. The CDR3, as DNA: TGTGCCAGCAATATAGCGGGAAACACAGATACGCAGTATTTT.

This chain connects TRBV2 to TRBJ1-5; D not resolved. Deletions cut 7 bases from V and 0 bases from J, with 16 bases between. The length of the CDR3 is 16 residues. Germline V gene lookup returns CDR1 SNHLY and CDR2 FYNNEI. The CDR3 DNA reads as TGTGCCAGCAATAGTGTACCGACGTATAGCAATCAGCCCCAGCATTTT. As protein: CASNSVPTYSNQPQHF.

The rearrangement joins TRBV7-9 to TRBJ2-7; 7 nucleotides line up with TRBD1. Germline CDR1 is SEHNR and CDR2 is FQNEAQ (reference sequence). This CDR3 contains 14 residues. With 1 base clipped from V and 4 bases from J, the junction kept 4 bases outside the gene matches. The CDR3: CASSLGRGSYEQYF. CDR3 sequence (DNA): TGTGCCAGCAGCTTAGGCAGGGGGTCTTACGAGCAGTACTTC.

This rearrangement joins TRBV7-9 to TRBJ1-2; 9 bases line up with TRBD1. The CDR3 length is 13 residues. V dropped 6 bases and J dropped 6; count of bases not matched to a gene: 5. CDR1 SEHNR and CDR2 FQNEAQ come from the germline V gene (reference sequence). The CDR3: CASSRTGADGYTF. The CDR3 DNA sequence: TGTGCCAGCAGTCGGACAGGGGCGGATGGCTACACCTTC.

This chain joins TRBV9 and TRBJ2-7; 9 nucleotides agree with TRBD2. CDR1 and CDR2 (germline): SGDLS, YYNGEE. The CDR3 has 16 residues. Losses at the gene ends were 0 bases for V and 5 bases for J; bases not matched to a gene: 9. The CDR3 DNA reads TGTGCCAGCAGCGTAGGGTCTAGCGGGATGGTCCACGAGCAGTACTTC. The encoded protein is CASSVGSSGMVHEQYF.

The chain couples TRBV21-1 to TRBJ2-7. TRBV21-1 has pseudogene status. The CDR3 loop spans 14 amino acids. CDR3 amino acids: CASSVRGGPYEQYF. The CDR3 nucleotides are TGTGCCAGCAGCGTCCGAGGTGGGCCTTACGAGCAGTACTTC.

The CDR3 DNA sequence: TGTGCCAGCAGAGGACAGGGGCTTACCTACGAGCAGTACTTC. It encodes CASRGQGLTYEQYF. V usage is TRBV28 and J usage is TRBJ2-7; 9 bases fit TRBD1. This CDR3 contains 14 residues. Germline V gene lookup returns CDR1 MDHEN and CDR2 SYDVKM. Trimming removed 6 bases from V and 2 bases from J; junction bases left unmatched: 5.

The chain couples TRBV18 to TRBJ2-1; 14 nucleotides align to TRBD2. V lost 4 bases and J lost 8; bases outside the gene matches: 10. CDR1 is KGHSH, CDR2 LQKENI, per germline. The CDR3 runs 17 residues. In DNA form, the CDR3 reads TGTGCCAGCTCACTTTTCTCGACTAGCGGGAGGGCCGATGAGCAGTTCTTC. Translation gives CASSLFSTSGRADEQFF.

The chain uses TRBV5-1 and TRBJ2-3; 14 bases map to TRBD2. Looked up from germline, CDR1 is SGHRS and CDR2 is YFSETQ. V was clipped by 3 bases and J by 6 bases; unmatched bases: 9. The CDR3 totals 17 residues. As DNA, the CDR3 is TGCGCCAGCAGCTGGGGGACTAGCGGGGGTTCCGGTGATACGCAGTATTTT. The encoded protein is CASSWGTSGGSGDTQYF.

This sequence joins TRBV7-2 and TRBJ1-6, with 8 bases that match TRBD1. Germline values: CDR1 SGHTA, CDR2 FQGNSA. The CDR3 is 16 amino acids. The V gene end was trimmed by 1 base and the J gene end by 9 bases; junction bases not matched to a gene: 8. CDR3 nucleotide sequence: TGTGCCAGCAGCTTAGGTCCGAGCAGGGGGCTTTCACCCCTCCACTTT. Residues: CASSLGPSRGLSPLHF.

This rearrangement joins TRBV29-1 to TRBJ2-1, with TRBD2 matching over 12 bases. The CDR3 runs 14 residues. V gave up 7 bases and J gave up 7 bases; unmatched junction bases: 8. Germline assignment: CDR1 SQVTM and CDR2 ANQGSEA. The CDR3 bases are TGCAGCGCCACGACTAGCGGGAGCTGGAATGAGCAGTTCTTC. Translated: CSATTSGSWNEQFF.

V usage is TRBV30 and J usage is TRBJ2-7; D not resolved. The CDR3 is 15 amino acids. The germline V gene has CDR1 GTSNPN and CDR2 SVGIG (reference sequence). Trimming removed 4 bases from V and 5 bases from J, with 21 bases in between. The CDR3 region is CAWTRGGRSVHEQYF. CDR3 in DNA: TGTGCCTGGACCCGCGGTGGGCGGTCTGTGCACGAGCAGTACTTC. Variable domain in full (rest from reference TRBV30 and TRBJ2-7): SQTIHQWPATLVQPVGSPLSLECTVEGTSNPNLYWYRQAAGRGLQLLFYSVGIGQISSEVPQNLSASRPQDRQFILSSKKLLLSDSGFYLCAWTRGGRSVHEQYFGPGTRLTVT.

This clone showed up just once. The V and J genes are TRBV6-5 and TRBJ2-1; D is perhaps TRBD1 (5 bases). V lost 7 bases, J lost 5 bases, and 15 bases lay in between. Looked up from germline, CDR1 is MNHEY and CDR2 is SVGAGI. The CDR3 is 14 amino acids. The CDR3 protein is CASNHRQTDNEQFF. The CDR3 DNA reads TGTGCCAGCAACCACCGACAGACAGACAATGAGCAGTTCTTC.

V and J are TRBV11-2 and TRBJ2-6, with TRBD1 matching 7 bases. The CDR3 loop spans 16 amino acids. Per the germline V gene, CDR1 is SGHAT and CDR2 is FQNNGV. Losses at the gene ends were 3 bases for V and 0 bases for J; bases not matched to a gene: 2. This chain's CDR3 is CASSFHRGSGANVLTF. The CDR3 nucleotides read TGTGCCAGCAGCTTCCACAGGGGCTCTGGGGCCAACGTCCTGACTTTC. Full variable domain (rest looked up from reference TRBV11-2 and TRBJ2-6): EAGVAQSPRYKIIEKRQSVAFWCNPISGHATLYWYQQILGQGPKLLIQFQNNGVVDDSQLPKDRFSAERLKGVDSTLKIQPAKLEDSAVYLCASSFHRGSGANVLTFGAGSRLTVL.

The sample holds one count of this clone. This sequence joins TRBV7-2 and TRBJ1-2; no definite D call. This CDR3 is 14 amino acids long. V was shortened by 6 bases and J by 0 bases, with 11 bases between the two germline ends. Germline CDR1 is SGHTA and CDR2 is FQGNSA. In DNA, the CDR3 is TGTGCCAGCAGGGCTTTTAGGTCTAACTATGGCTACACCTTC. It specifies CASRAFRSNYGYTF.